The present TCR beta chain was sequenced within a study of cytomegalovirus exposure and HLA in healthy donors. Study details: The same platform used for the 600 to 750 first-cohort repertoires was also used for the 100 to 150 validation repertoires, as a later analysis reported. Study conclusions and caveats: Most sequenced TCRs were rare (though some public TCRs occurred in many donors). Specificity for CMV antigens was confirmed in vitro for a few of the CMV-associated chains.

The table came from immunoSEQ multiplex PCR; TCRdb's copy has only in-frame clones and leaves some out. This table has some 260,000 clones, roughly 87% appearing once. The ends lost 3 bases at V and 3 bases at J; junction bases unmatched: 12. CDR3 length equals 16 residues. Germline V CDR1 and CDR2: SGDLS, YYNGEE. About this clone itself: What it binds is unknown.

The material sequenced was PBMCs. The receptor comes from a man aged 18 to 30 in good health and CMV-seropositive. The chain couples TRBV9 to TRBJ2-7; 7 bases are a match to TRBD2. CDR3 protein: CASSEGGSGSVYEQYF. The CDR3 DNA sequence: TGTGCCAGCAGCGAGGGTGGTAGCGGGTCTGTCTACGAGCAGTACTTC.